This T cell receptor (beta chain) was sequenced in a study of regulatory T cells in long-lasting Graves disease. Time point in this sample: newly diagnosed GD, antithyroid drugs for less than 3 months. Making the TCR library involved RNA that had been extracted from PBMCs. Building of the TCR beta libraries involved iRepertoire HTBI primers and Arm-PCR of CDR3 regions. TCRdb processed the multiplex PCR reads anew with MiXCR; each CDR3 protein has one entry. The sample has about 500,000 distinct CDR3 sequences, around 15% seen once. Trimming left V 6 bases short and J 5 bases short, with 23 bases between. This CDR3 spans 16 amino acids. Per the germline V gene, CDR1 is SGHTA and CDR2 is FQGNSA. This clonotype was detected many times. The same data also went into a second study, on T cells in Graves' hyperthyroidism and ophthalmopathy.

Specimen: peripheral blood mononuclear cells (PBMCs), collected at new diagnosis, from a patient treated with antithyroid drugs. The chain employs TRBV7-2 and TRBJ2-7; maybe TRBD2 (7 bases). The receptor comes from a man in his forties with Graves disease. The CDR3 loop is CASSSVAGAYVDEQYF. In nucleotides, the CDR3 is TGTGCCAGCAGTTCAGTGGCGGGGGCTTACGTCGACGAGCAGTACTTC.